This passage covers 27 T cell receptor beta chains from one sample sequenced in a study of CD8+ T cells in alopecia areata. Treatment meaning: oral pan-JAK inhibitor, 5-10 mg twice daily. Extracted RNA was reverse transcribed into cDNA, the sequencing template. TCRdb's table, derived via immunoSEQ multiplex PCR, lists solely in-frame clones and lacks some. This table has 200,000 to 250,000 clones, about two fifths appearing once. The starting material was CD4+ T cells sorted from blood, obtained between weeks 30 and 35, from a patient treated with tofacitinib. The origin of the receptors is a human donor with alopecia areata.

The chain links TRBV29-1 to TRBJ2-5; tentative D call: TRBD1 (6 bases). Germline CDR1 and CDR2: SQVTM and ANQGSEA. Trimming cost V 6 bases and J 6 bases, with 26 bases left between them. The CDR3 loop spans 16 amino acids. The CDR3 region is CSVPTGKRDLRKTQYF. CDR3 nucleotide sequence: TGCAGCGTCCCCACAGGGAAACGGGACCTTCGGAAGACCCAGTACTTC.

This chain uses TRBV27 with TRBJ1-5; no firm D call. Germline CDR1 is MNHEY and CDR2 is SMNVEV (reference sequence). CDR3 length equals 13 residues. Trimming pared 1 base from V and 0 bases from J, leaving 1 base between. CDR3 residues: CASSLFSNQPQHF. The CDR3 region has the DNA TGTGCCAGCAGTTTATTTAGCAATCAGCCCCAGCATTTT.

This sequence joins TRBV29-1 and TRBJ1-1; tentative D call: TRBD1 (6 bases). The V and J ends lost 4 bases and 1 base respectively, with 10 bases between them. The length of the CDR3 is 13 residues. Germline loops: CDR1 SQVTM, CDR2 ANQGSEA. The CDR3 reads CSVVDRTNTEAFF. CDR3 DNA: TGCAGCGTTGTGGACAGAACGAACACTGAAGCTTTCTTT.

The rearrangement joins TRBV6-6 to TRBJ2-3, with 7 positions matching TRBD2. The junction had 12 bases not matched to a gene; V was cut back by 7 bases and J by 2 bases. The germline V gene has CDR1 MNHNY and CDR2 SVGAGI (reference sequence). This CDR3 comprises 16 residues. The CDR3 sequence: CASTRGGGASTDTQYF. CDR3 sequence (DNA): TGTGCCAGCACGAGGGGCGGGGGAGCATCCACAGATACGCAGTATTTT.

A few counts support this clone. This chain joins TRBV29-1 and TRBJ2-3; TRBD2 matches 8 bases. Looked up from germline, CDR1 is SQVTM and CDR2 is ANQGSEA. This CDR3 comprises 14 residues. Trimming cost V 4 bases and J 1 base; bases outside gene matches: 4. CDR3 in DNA: TGCAGCGTTGCTGTGCGGGGGGGCACAGATACGCAGTATTTT. Amino acids: CSVAVRGGTDTQYF.

This clone was seen ten or more times. The V and J genes are TRBV18 and TRBJ2-3; no reliable D call. This CDR3 is built from 16 residues. Deletions cut 4 bases from V and 0 bases from J, with 14 bases between. From germline, CDR1 is KGHSH and CDR2 LQKENI. The CDR3 region has the DNA TGTGCCAGCTCACAACAGAGGTTGGATAGCACAGATACGCAGTATTTT. This gives the protein CASSQQRLDSTDTQYF.

The chain combines TRBV7-2 with TRBJ2-3, with D uncertain. Per germline, CDR1 SGHTA and CDR2 FQGNSA. Trimming left V 1 base short and J 0 bases short, with 5 bases between. This CDR3 has 14 residues. CDR3 sequence (DNA): TGTGCCAGCAGCTTAGACTATAGCACAGATACGCAGTATTTT. Encoded protein: CASSLDYSTDTQYF.

J is TRBJ2-5 and V is TRBV5-1; unclear D gene. Germline values: CDR1 SGHRS, CDR2 YFSETQ. V shed 2 bases and J shed 5 bases, with 10 bases lying between them. CDR3 length: 13 residues. For the CDR3, the DNA is TGCGCCAGCAGCTTATTGCCTACGGAGACCCAGTACTTC. It yields the protein CASSLLPTETQYF.

As DNA, the CDR3 is TGTGCCAGCAGTAGCTCAGGGGGTGGCTACACCTTC. The encoded protein is CASSSSGGGYTF. This chain uses TRBV6-5 with TRBJ1-2; 7 bases fit TRBD1. The length of the CDR3 is 12 residues. The germline V gene has CDR1 MNHEY and CDR2 SVGAGI. The V gene end was trimmed by 5 bases and the J gene end by 7 bases; junction bases not matched to a gene: 4.

This clone has only a few counts. The V gene is TRBV4-2, the J gene TRBJ1-4; tentative D call: TRBD1 (5 bases). Germline CDR1 and CDR2: LGHNA and YNFKEQ. Deletions cut 0 bases from V and 5 bases from J, with 13 bases between. CDR3 length: 16 amino acids. In nucleotides, the CDR3 is TGTGCCAGCAGCCAAGATCCGGCAGGGTCGAATGAAAAACTGTTTTTT. Protein sequence: CASSQDPAGSNEKLFF.

The chain has TRBV4-2 and TRBJ2-7, with D unclear. The CDR3 is made up of 14 amino acids. Trimming pared 0 bases from V and 7 bases from J, leaving 13 bases between. Germline CDR1 reads LGHNA; CDR2 reads YNFKEQ. In DNA form, the CDR3 reads TGTGCCAGCAGCCAAGAACCCAGTGTCAAAGAGCAGTACTTC. Its protein is CASSQEPSVKEQYF.

V is TRBV5-1 and J is TRBJ1-1; 8 nucleotides align to TRBD1. This CDR3 has 15 residues. Trimming removed 4 bases from V and 4 bases from J; junction bases left unmatched: 9. Germline lookup yields CDR1 SGHRS and CDR2 YFSETQ. The CDR3 is CASSAGGAGVTEAFF. The CDR3 nucleotides are TGCGCCAGCAGCGCAGGGGGCGCGGGAGTCACTGAAGCTTTCTTT. Together with reference TRBV5-1 and TRBJ1-1, the CDR3 gives the full variable domain: KAGVTQTPRYLIKTRGQQVTLSCSPISGHRSVSWYQQTPGQGLQFLFEYFSETQRNKGNFPGRFSGRQFSNSRSEMNVSTLELGDSALYLCASSAGGAGVTEAFFGQGTRLTVV.

The CDR3 is CATSREQGSTGELFF. In DNA, the CDR3 is TGTGCCACCAGCAGAGAACAGGGGAGTACCGGGGAGCTGTTTTTT. The chain employs TRBV15 and TRBJ2-2, with TRBD1 matching over 7 bases. Unmatched junction bases numbered 3, after V lost 0 bases and J lost 5 bases. The CDR3 has 15 amino acids. Germline values: CDR1 LNHNV, CDR2 YYDKDF (reference sequence).

The chain employs TRBV5-4 and TRBJ2-7; D ambiguous. This CDR3 is 13 amino acids long. The V gene lost 6 bases and the J gene lost 4 bases, with 14 bases spanning the gap. In germline, CDR1 is SGHNT, CDR2 YYREEE (reference sequence). CDR3 nucleotides: TGTGCCAGCACCCTTTCGTCGAGTTACGAGCAGTACTTC. Translated: CASTLSSSYEQYF.

The chain uses TRBV27 and TRBJ1-4; D gene uncertain. V was clipped by 3 bases and J by 3 bases, with 8 bases between them. The germline CDR1 and CDR2 sequences are MNHEY and SMNVEV (reference sequence). The CDR3 contains 14 residues. The CDR3 is CASSFRRSNEKLFF. The CDR3 DNA is TGTGCCAGCAGTTTCAGACGGTCTAATGAAAAACTGTTTTTT. The complete variable domain, with remaining parts taken from reference TRBV27 and TRBJ1-4, reads EAQVTQNPRYLITVTGKKLTVTCSQNMNHEYMSWYRQDPGLGLRQIYYSMNVEVTDKGDVPEGYKVSRKEKRNFPLILESPSPNQTSLYFCASSFRRSNEKLFFGSGTQLSVL.

The chain carries TRBV9 and TRBJ1-5; D remains ambiguous. V was shortened by 4 bases and J by 1 base, with 9 bases between the two germline ends. CDR3 length: 14 amino acids. Germline-derived CDR1 and CDR2 are SGDLS and YYNGEE. The CDR3 DNA follows: TGTGCCAGCAGCCCCAGTCCCAGCAATCAGCCCCAGCATTTT. It is translated as CASSPSPSNQPQHF. The complete variable domain, with remaining parts taken from reference TRBV9 and TRBJ1-5, reads DSGVTQTPKHLITATGQRVTLRCSPRSGDLSVYWYQQSLDQGLQFLIQYYNGEERAKGNILERFSAQQFPDLHSELNLSSLELGDSALYFCASSPSPSNQPQHFGDGTRLSIL.

This clone was counted a few times. The rearrangement links TRBV6-6 to TRBJ2-6; no firm D call. CDR1 is MNHNY and CDR2 is SVGAGI in the germline V gene (reference sequence). The CDR3 runs 15 residues. V was shortened by 10 bases and J by 1 base, with 14 bases between the two germline ends. CDR3 loop: CAIGGWVSGANVLTF. The CDR3 nucleotides are TGTGCCATCGGCGGCTGGGTTTCTGGGGCCAACGTCCTGACTTTC.

This clone was observed once. This chain links TRBV27 with TRBJ2-3; D gene uncertain. The V and J ends lost 6 bases and 6 bases respectively, with 10 bases between them. Per the germline V gene, CDR1 is MNHEY and CDR2 is SMNVEV (reference sequence). The CDR3 contains 12 residues. The DNA of the CDR3 is TGTGCCAGCAGAACTCCATGGGATACGCAGTATTTT. It specifies CASRTPWDTQYF.

This clone was found a few times. The chain has TRBV18 and TRBJ2-3, with unresolved D. The CDR3 runs 16 residues. In germline, CDR1 is KGHSH, CDR2 LQKENI. V lost 4 bases and J lost 0, with 14 bases in between. This CDR3 reads CASSREKSPSTDTQYF. CDR3 DNA: TGTGCCAGCTCACGTGAGAAGAGCCCTAGCACAGATACGCAGTATTTT.

This clone showed up just a few times. This sequence joins TRBV27 and TRBJ1-1; the D gene is possibly TRBD1 (6 bases). The CDR3 consists of 14 residues. Trimming shortened V by 3 bases and J by 7 bases, and 15 bases separated the two germline ends. CDR1 and CDR2 (germline): MNHEY, SMNVEV (reference sequence). This chain's CDR3 is CASSFAWTQGEAFF. Here the CDR3 DNA reads TGTGCCAGCAGTTTTGCGTGGACACAGGGTGAAGCTTTCTTT.

In this sample, this clone turned up a few times. V usage is TRBV5-1 and J usage is TRBJ2-1; 7 bases match TRBD1. CDR1 SGHRS and CDR2 YFSETQ come from the germline V gene. Germline trimming cut 4 bases from V and 7 bases from J; bases unmatched to any gene: 17. This CDR3 has 17 residues. This chain's CDR3 is CASSLEKRTGLLNEQFF. The CDR3 DNA is TGCGCCAGCAGCCTGGAGAAACGGACAGGTCTACTGAATGAGCAGTTCTTC. The variable domain in full, completed from reference TRBV5-1 and TRBJ2-1, reads KAGVTQTPRYLIKTRGQQVTLSCSPISGHRSVSWYQQTPGQGLQFLFEYFSETQRNKGNFPGRFSGRQFSNSRSEMNVSTLELGDSALYLCASSLEKRTGLLNEQFFGPGTRLTVL.

The rearrangement uses TRBV2 and TRBJ1-2, with D hard to call. V was cut by 6 bases and J by 4 bases, with 18 bases left in between. CDR1 SNHLY and CDR2 FYNNEI come from the germline V gene. This CDR3 is built from 15 residues. CDR3 in amino acids: CASSDNGGRTYGYTF. The DNA for the CDR3 is TGTGCCAGCAGCGATAATGGCGGAAGGACCTATGGCTACACCTTC.

The chain joins TRBV5-4 to TRBJ1-1, with a weak D call TRBD1 (5 bases). CDR3 size: 13 residues. Germline assignment: CDR1 SGHNT and CDR2 YYREEE (reference sequence). The germline V and J ends were trimmed by 4 bases and 3 bases, with 10 bases remaining between them. Here the CDR3 DNA reads TGTGCCAGCAGCCCCGTGGGGCACACTGAAGCTTTCTTT. Encoded protein: CASSPVGHTEAFF.

The rearrangement uses TRBV5-1 and TRBJ1-6, with D uncertain. V lost 5 bases and J 10 bases, leaving 13 bases between the germline ends. Germline loops: CDR1 SGHRS, CDR2 YFSETQ. This CDR3 contains 13 residues. CDR3 protein: CASRDSPQSPLHF. CDR3 nucleotide sequence: TGCGCCAGCAGGGACTCCCCCCAATCACCCCTCCACTTT. Full variable domain (missing parts from reference TRBV5-1 and TRBJ1-6): KAGVTQTPRYLIKTRGQQVTLSCSPISGHRSVSWYQQTPGQGLQFLFEYFSETQRNKGNFPGRFSGRQFSNSRSEMNVSTLELGDSALYLCASRDSPQSPLHFGNGTRLTVT.

V and J are TRBV15 and TRBJ2-7, with 8 bases fitting TRBD2. J was trimmed by 0 bases and V by 0 bases; bases with no gene match: 1. From germline, CDR1 is LNHNV and CDR2 YYDKDF (reference sequence). The CDR3 has 15 amino acids. For the CDR3, the DNA is TGTGCCACCAGCAGAGATGGGACTAGCTCCTACGAGCAGTACTTC. Protein product: CATSRDGTSSYEQYF.

The rearrangement joins TRBV28 to TRBJ2-1; no reliable D call. The germline gives CDR1 MDHEN, CDR2 SYDVKM. This CDR3 region has 12 residues. V was cut by 4 bases and J by 7 bases, with 8 bases left in between. This chain's CDR3 is CASSWGWNEQFF. DNA for the CDR3: TGTGCCAGCAGTTGGGGTTGGAATGAGCAGTTCTTC.

This clone was observed a few times. The CDR3 is CASGLVHGELFF. DNA of the CDR3: TGTGCTAGTGGTTTGGTCCACGGGGAGCTGTTTTTT. J is TRBJ2-2 and V is TRBV12-5; D ambiguous. The V end was cut by 0 bases, the J end by 7 bases, with 3 bases between. Per the germline V gene, CDR1 is LGHNT and CDR2 is FRNRAP. The CDR3 is made up of 12 amino acids.